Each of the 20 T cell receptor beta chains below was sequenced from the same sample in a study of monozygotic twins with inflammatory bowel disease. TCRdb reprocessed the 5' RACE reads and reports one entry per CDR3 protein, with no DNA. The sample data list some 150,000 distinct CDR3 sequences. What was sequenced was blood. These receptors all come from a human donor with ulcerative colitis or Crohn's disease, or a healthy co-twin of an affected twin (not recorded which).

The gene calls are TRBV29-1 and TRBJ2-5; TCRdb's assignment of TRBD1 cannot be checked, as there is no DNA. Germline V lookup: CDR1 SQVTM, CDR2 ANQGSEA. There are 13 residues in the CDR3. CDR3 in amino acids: CSVESGRGETQYF.

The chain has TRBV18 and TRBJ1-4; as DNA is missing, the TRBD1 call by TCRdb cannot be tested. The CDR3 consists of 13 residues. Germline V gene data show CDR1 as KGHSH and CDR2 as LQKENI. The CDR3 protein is CASSLGQGEKLFF.

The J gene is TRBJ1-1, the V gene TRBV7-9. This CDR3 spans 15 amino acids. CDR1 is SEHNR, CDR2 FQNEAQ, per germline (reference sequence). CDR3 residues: CASSSPFGGYTEAFF. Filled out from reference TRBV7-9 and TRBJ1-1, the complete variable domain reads DTGVSQNPRHKITKRGQNVTFRCDPISEHNRLYWYRQTLGQGPEFLTYFQNEAQLEKSRLLSDRFSAERPKGSFSTLEIQRTEQGDSAMYLCASSSPFGGYTEAFFGQGTRLTVV.

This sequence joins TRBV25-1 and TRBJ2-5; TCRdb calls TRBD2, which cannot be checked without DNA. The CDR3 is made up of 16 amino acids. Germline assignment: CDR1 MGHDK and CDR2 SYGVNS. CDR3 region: CASSDLSGSERDTQYF. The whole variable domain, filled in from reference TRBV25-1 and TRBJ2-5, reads EADIYQTPRYLVIGTGKKITLECSQTMGHDKMYWYQQDPGMELHLIHYSYGVNSTEKGDLSSESTVSRIRTEHFPLTLESARPSHTSQYLCASSDLSGSERDTQYFGPGTRLLVL.

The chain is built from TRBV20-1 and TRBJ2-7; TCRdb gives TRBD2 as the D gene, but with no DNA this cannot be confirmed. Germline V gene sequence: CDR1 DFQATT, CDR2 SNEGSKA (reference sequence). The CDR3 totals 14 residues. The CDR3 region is CSASSGSLPHEQYF.

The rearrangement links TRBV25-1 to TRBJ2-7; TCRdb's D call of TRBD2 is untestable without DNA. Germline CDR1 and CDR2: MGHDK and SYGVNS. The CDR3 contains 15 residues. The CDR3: CASNEYLAGAHEQYF.

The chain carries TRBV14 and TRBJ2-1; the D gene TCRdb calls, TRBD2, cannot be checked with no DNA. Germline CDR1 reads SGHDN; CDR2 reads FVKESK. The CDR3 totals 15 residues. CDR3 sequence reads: CASSQTSGGYNEQFF.

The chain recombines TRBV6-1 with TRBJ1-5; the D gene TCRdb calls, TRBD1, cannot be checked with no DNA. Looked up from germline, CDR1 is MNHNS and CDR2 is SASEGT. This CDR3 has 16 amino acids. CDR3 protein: CASSDWRGGGNQPQHF.

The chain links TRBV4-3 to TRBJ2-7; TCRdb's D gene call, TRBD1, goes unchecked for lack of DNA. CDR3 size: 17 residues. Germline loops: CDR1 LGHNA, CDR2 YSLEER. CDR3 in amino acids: CASSQVDTRDRGYEQYF.

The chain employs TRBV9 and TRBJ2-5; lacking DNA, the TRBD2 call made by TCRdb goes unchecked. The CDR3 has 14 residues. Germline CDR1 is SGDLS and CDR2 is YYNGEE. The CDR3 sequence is CASSIPGLQETQYF.

The CDR3 loop reads CASSVQVGVEQFF. The gene calls are TRBV7-7 and TRBJ2-1. The CDR3 length is 13 residues. The germline V gene has CDR1 SSHAT and CDR2 FNYEAQ (reference sequence).

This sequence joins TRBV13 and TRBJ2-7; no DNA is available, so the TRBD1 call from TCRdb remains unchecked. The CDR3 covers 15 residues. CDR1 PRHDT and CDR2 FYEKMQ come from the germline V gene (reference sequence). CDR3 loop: CASSLGRRGLYEQYF.

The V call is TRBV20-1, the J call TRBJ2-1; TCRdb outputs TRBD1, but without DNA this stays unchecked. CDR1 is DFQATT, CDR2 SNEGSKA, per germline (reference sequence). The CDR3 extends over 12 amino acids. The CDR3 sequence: CSASRGPDEQFF.

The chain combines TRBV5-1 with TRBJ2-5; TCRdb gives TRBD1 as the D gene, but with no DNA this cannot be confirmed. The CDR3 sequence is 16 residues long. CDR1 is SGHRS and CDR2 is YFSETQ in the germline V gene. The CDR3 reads CASSFPKTGNQETQYF.

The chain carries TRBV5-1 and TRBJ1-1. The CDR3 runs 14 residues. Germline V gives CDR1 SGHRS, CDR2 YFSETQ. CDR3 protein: CASSYGETGTEAFF.

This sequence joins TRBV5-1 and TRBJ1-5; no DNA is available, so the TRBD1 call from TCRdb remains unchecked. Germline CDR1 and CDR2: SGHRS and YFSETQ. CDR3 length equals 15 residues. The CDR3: CASRIGTGGFQPQHF.

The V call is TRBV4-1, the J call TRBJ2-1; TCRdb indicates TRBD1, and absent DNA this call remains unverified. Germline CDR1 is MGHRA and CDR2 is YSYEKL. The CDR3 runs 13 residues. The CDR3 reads CASRGQAVYEQFF.

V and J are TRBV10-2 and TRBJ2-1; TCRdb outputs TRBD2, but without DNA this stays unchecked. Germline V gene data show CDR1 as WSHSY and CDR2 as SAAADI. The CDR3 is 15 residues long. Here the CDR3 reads CASSGASRYFNEQFF.

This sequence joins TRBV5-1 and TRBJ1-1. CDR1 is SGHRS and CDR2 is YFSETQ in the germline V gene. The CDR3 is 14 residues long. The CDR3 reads CASSLMERGTEAFF.

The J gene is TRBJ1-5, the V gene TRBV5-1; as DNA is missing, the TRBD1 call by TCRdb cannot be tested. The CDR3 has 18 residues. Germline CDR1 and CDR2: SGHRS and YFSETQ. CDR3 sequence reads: CASSLGGETSYSNQPQHF.